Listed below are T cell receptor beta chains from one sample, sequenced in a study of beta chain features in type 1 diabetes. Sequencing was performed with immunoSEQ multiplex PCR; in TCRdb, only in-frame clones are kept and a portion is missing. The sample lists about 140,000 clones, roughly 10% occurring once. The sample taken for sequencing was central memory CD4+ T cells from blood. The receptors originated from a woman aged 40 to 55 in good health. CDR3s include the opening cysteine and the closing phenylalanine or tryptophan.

CDR3: CASRTSGVTGELFF; V: TRBV6-4; J: TRBJ2-2
CDR3: CASAPGTGGPDTQYF; V: TRBV5-4; J: TRBJ2-3
CDR3: CASSYPRGQINNEQFF; V: TRBV6-5; J: TRBJ2-1
CDR3: CASSNDWGESTEAFF; V: TRBV7-6; J: TRBJ1-1
CDR3: CASSMMVSVKYGYTF; V: TRBV19; J: TRBJ1-2
CDR3: CASSLEGGESYEQYF; V: TRBV11-3; J: TRBJ2-7
CDR3: CASSPGQRNTIYF; V: TRBV5-5; J: TRBJ1-3
CDR3: CASSPDSNEQFF; V: TRBV18; J: TRBJ2-1
CDR3: CSVSRWTDTEAFF; V: TRBV29-1; J: TRBJ1-1
CDR3: CASSSTYGGSGYTF; V: TRBV7-2; J: TRBJ1-2
CDR3: CASSYGGGNTEAFF; V: TRBV6-6; J: TRBJ1-1
CDR3: CASSLGPQGNQPQHF; V: TRBV7-2; J: TRBJ1-5
CDR3: CASSLGPGLAAYEQYF; V: TRBV11-2; J: TRBJ2-7
CDR3: CASSQEKGLGEKLFF; V: TRBV4-2; J: TRBJ1-4
CDR3: CAISDRGGNEPQHF; V: TRBV10-3; J: TRBJ1-5
CDR3: CASSLRQETGELFF; V: TRBV5-1; J: TRBJ2-2
CDR3: CASSLRGRELYGYTF; V: TRBV4-3; J: TRBJ1-2
CDR3: CATSGLRQGGRLNTEAFF; V: TRBV15; J: TRBJ1-1
CDR3: CASSQGQGRSYGYTF; V: TRBV14; J: TRBJ1-2
CDR3: CASSLAGGASYNEQFF; V: TRBV6-4; J: TRBJ2-1
CDR3: CASSQEPRLAGDETQYF; V: TRBV5-5; J: TRBJ2-5
CDR3: CASSLGTGLGNQPQHF; V: TRBV7-9; J: TRBJ1-5
CDR3: CAISLAGGPENEQFF; V: TRBV10-3; J: TRBJ2-1
CDR3: CASSPRSGGHTDTQYF; V: TRBV11-2; J: TRBJ2-3
CDR3: CASSSGREGTEAFF; V: TRBV11-2; J: TRBJ1-1
CDR3: CASFPAQGGADTQYF; V: TRBV7-2; J: TRBJ2-3
CDR3: CASRPGQANYGYTF; V: TRBV2; J: TRBJ1-2
CDR3: CASRGDWGEQYF; V: TRBV2; J: TRBJ2-7
CDR3: CASSEGGGAGANVLTF; V: TRBV11-2; J: TRBJ2-6
CDR3: CASTKSGGGDYEQYF; V: TRBV7-9; J: TRBJ2-7
CDR3: CASSAATGPYGYTF; V: TRBV2; J: TRBJ1-2
CDR3: CASSFFSGTGLNTEAFF; V: TRBV5-1; J: TRBJ1-1
CDR3: CASSQESGRNTEAFF; V: TRBV4-3; J: TRBJ1-1
CDR3: CASRGSGGQNEQFF; V: TRBV6-5; J: TRBJ2-1
CDR3: CASSLGGPGANVLTF; V: TRBV5-4; J: TRBJ2-6
CDR3: CASRGLAGGREQYF; V: TRBV6-1; J: TRBJ2-7
CDR3: CASSVVGGHGYTF; V: TRBV9; J: TRBJ1-2
CDR3: CASSAKGVSGNTIYF; V: TRBV2; J: TRBJ1-3
CDR3: CASSPGQEPYNEQFF; V: TRBV18; J: TRBJ2-1
CDR3: CASSEGAGGPNEQFF; V: TRBV2; J: TRBJ2-1
CDR3: CASSLAAGDPGYTF; V: TRBV7-9; J: TRBJ1-2
CDR3: CASSLGPGRYGYTF; V: TRBV13; J: TRBJ1-2
CDR3: CASNRGEETQYF; V: TRBV2; J: TRBJ2-5
CDR3: CASAGTGEAFF; V: TRBV2; J: TRBJ1-1
CDR3: CASSSQGVGPYEQYF; V: TRBV7-2; J: TRBJ2-7
CDR3: CASSQMTSGTQETQYF; V: TRBV14; J: TRBJ2-5
CDR3: CASSVDGGRGTEAFF; V: TRBV9; J: TRBJ1-1
CDR3: CASSLREVREAFF; V: TRBV7-9; J: TRBJ1-1
CDR3: CASSPGQGGGYTF; V: TRBV6-6; J: TRBJ1-2
CDR3: CASSLVAVNTEAFF; V: TRBV5-1; J: TRBJ1-1
CDR3: CAISAQLRAGGNEQFF; V: TRBV10-3; J: TRBJ2-1
CDR3: CASSNGRTDTQYF; V: TRBV19; J: TRBJ2-3